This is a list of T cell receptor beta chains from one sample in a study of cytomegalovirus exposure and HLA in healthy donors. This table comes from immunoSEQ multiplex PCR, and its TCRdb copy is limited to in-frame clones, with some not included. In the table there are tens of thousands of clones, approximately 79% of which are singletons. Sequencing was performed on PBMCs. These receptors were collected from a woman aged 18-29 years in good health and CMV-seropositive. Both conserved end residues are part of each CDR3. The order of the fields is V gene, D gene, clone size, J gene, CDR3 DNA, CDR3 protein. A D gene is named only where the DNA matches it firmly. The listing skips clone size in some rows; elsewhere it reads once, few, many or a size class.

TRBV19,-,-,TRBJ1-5,TGTGCCACTGGCAGTTACATGGATCAGCCCCAGCATTTT,CATGSYMDQPQHF
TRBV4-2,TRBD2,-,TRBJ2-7,TGTGCCAGCAGCCCAAGCCTAGCGGGGGGTTCCTACGAGCAGTACTTC,CASSPSLAGGSYEQYF
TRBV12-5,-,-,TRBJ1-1,TGTGCTAGTGGTTTGGTACTCGGGGTCCCGGGCACTGAAGCTTTCTTT,CASGLVLGVPGTEAFF
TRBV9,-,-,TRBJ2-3,TGTGCTAGCAGCGTAGCTGGCCGTACAGATACGCAGTATTTT,CASSVAGRTDTQYF
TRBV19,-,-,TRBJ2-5,TGTGCCAGTAGTATGGACAGCCATTCGGCCATAGAGACCCAGTACTTC,CASSMDSHSAIETQYF
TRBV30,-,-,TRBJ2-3,TGTGCCTGGAGTGTCGCGGCGGGACGAGGAGATACGCAGTATTTT,CAWSVAAGRGDTQYF
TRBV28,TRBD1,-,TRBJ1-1,TGTGCCAGCACGACCCCACTAACAGGGGTGTTGAGGAACACTGAAGCTTTCTTT,CASTTPLTGVLRNTEAFF
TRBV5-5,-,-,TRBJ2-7,TGTGCCAGCAGCTTGGCCGGTCTGGGCCAAGTAGAGCAGTACTTC,CASSLAGLGQVEQYF
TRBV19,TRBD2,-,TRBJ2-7,TGTGCCAGTAGTATATATCCCGGACTAGCGGTGTACGAGCAGTACTTC,CASSIYPGLAVYEQYF
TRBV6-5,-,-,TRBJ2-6,TGTGCCAGCAGATTAACAGGGACTGGGGCCAACGTCCTGACTTTC,CASRLTGTGANVLTF
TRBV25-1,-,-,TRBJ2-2,TGTGCCAGCACTCATCCCGGGGACACCGGGGAGCTGTTTTTT,CASTHPGDTGELFF
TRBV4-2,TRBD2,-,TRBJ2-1,TGTGCCAGCAGCCAAGTCGGCGGACTAGCGGTGCCGGGGAATGAGCAGTTCTTC,CASSQVGGLAVPGNEQFF
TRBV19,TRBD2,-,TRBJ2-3,TGTGCCAGTAGTCCCGGACTAGCGGGGTACACAGATACGCAGTATTTT,CASSPGLAGYTDTQYF
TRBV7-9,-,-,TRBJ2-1,TGTGCCAGCAGCCTGAGCCTGGCGGGACATGAGCAGTTCTTC,CASSLSLAGHEQFF
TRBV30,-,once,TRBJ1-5,TGTGCCTGGAGTCTTAGTGACAATCAGCCCCAGCATTTT,CAWSLSDNQPQHF
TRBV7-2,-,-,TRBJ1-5,TGTGCCAGCAGCTCCTGGTCCTTAAGCGGGGATCAGCCCCAGCATTTT,CASSSWSLSGDQPQHF
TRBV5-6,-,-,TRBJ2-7,TGTGCCAGCAGCGCTTCGGACTGGCCTATCTCCTACGAGCAGTACTTC,CASSASDWPISYEQYF
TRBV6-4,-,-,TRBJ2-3,TGTGCCAGCAGAGCAGGGGAACACACAGATACGCAGTATTTT,CASRAGEHTDTQYF
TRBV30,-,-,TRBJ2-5,TGTGCCTGGAGTCCGGGCCCAGGGGAGACCCAGTACTTC,CAWSPGPGETQYF
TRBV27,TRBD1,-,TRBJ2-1,TGTGCCAGCAGTTTATCGCAGGGGGCGGCTTACAATGAGCAGTTCTTC,CASSLSQGAAYNEQFF
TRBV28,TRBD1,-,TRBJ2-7,TGTGCCAGCGGCTCGACAGGGCCCTACGAGCAGTACTTC,CASGSTGPYEQYF
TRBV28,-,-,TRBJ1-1,TGTGCCAGCAGTCCGGGGTGGGTGGTATCGAACACTGAAGCTTTCTTT,CASSPGWVVSNTEAFF
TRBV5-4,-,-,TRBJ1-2,TGTGCCAGCAGCTTCCAGGGAGGTGGTGGCTACACCTTC,CASSFQGGGGYTF
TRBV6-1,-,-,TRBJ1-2,TGTGCCAGCAGTCTGACAGTGAACTATGGCTACACCTTC,CASSLTVNYGYTF
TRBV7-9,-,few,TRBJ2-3,TGTGCCAGCAGCCCTCCCCTGTCTACAGATACGCAGTATTTT,CASSPPLSTDTQYF
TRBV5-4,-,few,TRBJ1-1,TGTGCCAGCAGCCCGGGGTTGGAAGCTTTCTTT,CASSPGLEAFF
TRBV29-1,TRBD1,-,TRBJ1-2,TGCAGCGCGGACAGGGTCGGCTATGGCTACACCTTC,CSADRVGYGYTF
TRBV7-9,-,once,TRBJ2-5,TGTGCCAGCAGCCCGAGGGCACGTCGAGAAGAGACCCAGTACTTC,CASSPRARREETQYF
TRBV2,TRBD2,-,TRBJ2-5,TGTGCCAGCAGAAAAGCGGGGGTGTACCAAGAGACCCAGTACTTC,CASRKAGVYQETQYF
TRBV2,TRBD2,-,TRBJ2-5,TGTGCCAGCAGTGAAAGACGTCACCTTAGCGGGGGGTGGGCAGAGACCCAGTACTTC,CASSERRHLSGGWAETQYF
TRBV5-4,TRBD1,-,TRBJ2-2,TGTGCCAGCAGCCGGGACAGGGGGCGGGCCGGGGAGCTGTTTTTT,CASSRDRGRAGELFF
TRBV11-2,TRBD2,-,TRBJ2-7,TGTGCCAGCAGGTCAAGTAGCGGGGGGAGTTCCTACGAGCAGTACTTC,CASRSSSGGSSYEQYF
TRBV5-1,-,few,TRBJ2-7,TGCGCCAGCAGCTTTGAGATCTCGGGGAGCTCCTACGAGCAGTACTTC,CASSFEISGSSYEQYF
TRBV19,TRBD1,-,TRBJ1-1,TGTGCCAGTAGACCCCAGCAGGGGGCGGATGAAGCTTTCTTT,CASRPQQGADEAFF
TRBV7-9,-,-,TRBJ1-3,TGTGCCAGCAGCTCTTCCACAGGTGCAACTGGAAACACCATATATTTT,CASSSSTGATGNTIYF
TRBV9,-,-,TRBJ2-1,TGTGCCAGCAGCGTAGGGCACTCGGGCTCCTACAATGAGCAGTTCTTC,CASSVGHSGSYNEQFF
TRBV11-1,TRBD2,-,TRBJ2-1,TGTGCCAGCAGCTTACGGTCCCTAGCGGGGGGCTCCTACAATGAGCAGTTCTTC,CASSLRSLAGGSYNEQFF
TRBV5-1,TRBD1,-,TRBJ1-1,TGCGCCAGCAGCCCCAAAGCGGCAGGGGGCTTGAACACTGAAGCTTTCTTT,CASSPKAAGGLNTEAFF
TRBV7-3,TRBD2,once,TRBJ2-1,TGTGCCAGCAGCGGGGGACTAGCGGGGGGGCGGGAGCAGTTCTTC,CASSGGLAGGREQFF
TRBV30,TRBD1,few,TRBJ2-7,TGTGCCTCCCTCAGGGCAGGGGGCAGCTACGAGCAGTACTTC,CASLRAGGSYEQYF
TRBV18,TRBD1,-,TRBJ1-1,TGTGCCAGCTCGCAAACAGGGGGCGCCACTGAAGCTTTCTTT,CASSQTGGATEAFF
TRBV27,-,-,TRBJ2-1,TGTGCCAGCAGACTGACCGGGACACAAACTTCCAATGAGCAGTTCTTC,CASRLTGTQTSNEQFF
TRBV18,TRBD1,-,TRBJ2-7,TGTGCCAGCTCACCCCGGACAGGGGGCTGGGTGAACGAGCAGTACTTC,CASSPRTGGWVNEQYF
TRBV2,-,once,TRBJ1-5,TGTGCCAGCAGGGCGGGGGGTCAGGGGAATCAGCCTCAGCATTTT,CASRAGGQGNQPQHF
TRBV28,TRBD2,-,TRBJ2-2,TGTGCCAGTGGGACTAGAAGGACCGGGGAGCTGTTTTTT,CASGTRRTGELFF
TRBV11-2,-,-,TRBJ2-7,TGTGCCAGCAGCTTAGGTAGGGGCAGGGGAGAATACGAGCAGTACTTC,CASSLGRGRGEYEQYF
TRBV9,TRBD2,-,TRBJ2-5,TGTGCCAGCAGCCTTTTAGCGGGCGGGGGAGAGACCCAGTACTTC,CASSLLAGGGETQYF
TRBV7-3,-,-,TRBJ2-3,TGTGCCAGCAGCTTAACCAGATCCACAGATACGCAGTATTTT,CASSLTRSTDTQYF
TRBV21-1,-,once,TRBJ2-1,TGTGCCAGCAGCAAACACGGGGGGACTAGCGGGCCGTACAATGAGCAGTTCTTC,CASSKHGGTSGPYNEQFF
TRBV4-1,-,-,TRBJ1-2,TGCGCCAGCAGCCAAGATGAGGCAGGGGCTAACTATGGCTACACCTTC,CASSQDEAGANYGYTF
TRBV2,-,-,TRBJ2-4,TGTGCCAGCAGTGAGGAAGGAGGACAGATAGCCAAAAACATTCAGTACTTC,CASSEEGGQIAKNIQYF
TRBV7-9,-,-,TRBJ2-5,TGTGCCAGCAGCTTAGCGCGGGGCAGGATAGAAGAGACCCAGTACTTC,CASSLARGRIEETQYF
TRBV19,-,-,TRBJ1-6,TGTGCCAGTAGTAATAGGGGGGGTAATTCACCCCTCCACTTT,CASSNRGGNSPLHF
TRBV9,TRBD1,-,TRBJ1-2,TGTGCCAGCAGCGTAGTGGGGACAGACTATGGCTACACCTTC,CASSVVGTDYGYTF
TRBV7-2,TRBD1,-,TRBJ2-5,TGTGCCAGCAGCTTAGCAGGACAGGGGGGCGGATCATGGGTTAGGGAAGAGACCCAGTACTTC,CASSLAGQGGGSWVREETQYF
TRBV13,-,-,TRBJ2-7,TGTGCCAGCAGCTTCAGTCATCCCTACGAGCAGTACTTC,CASSFSHPYEQYF
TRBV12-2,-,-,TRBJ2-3,TGTGCAAGTCGCCCCTTGGGGACAGGGAAGGCAGATACGCAGTATTTT,CASRPLGTGKADTQYF
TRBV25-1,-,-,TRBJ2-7,TGTGCCAGCAGTGAGGGGGGATACGAGCAGTACTTC,CASSEGGYEQYF
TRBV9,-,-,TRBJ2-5,TGTGCCAGCAGCGTTCGGGATTTTGGGTTCCAAGAGACCCAGTACTTC,CASSVRDFGFQETQYF
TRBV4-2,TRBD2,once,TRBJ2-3,TGTGCCAGCAGCCTGGGACTAGCGGGAAGCACAGATACGCAGTATTTT,CASSLGLAGSTDTQYF